These 17 T cell receptor beta chains came from one sample sequenced in a study of T-cell reconstitution after alpha-beta-depleted transplantation in children (dated by TCRdb to the mid-2010s). Receptors were amplified or captured by PCR. Sequencer: Illumina HiSeq 2500. Molecular barcoding was employed in the preparation of TCR libraries, with unique molecular identifiers being used to normalize TCRbeta repertoire quantification. TCRdb ran its own pipeline on the public reads, namely fastp trimming at Q25 and MiXCR clone calling, and kept in-frame beta chains. Each CDR3 protein appears once, grouped with its most common genes and DNA. The sample profile shows 300,000 to 400,000 distinct CDR3 sequences; around 15% of them were found once. In total, the top ten clones hold 35% to 50% of the sample. The label giving this sample's treatment or condition can be read as: allogeneic hematopoietic cell transplantation with graft depleted of TCRalphabeta T cells and CD19 B cells.

The sample consisted of PBMCs, mostly from graft donor cells, taken 360 days after TCRalphabeta/CD19-depleted stem cell transplant. Source of these receptors: a male patient between 2 and 15 years old who had a stem cell transplant for acute lymphoblastic leukemia, so the T cells may come from the graft donor.

This clonotype was observed a few times. The rearrangement uses TRBV28 and TRBJ1-5, with D unclear. CDR3 size: 14 residues. V lost 7 bases and J lost 7, with 17 bases in between. CDR1 is MDHEN and CDR2 is SYDVKM in the germline V gene. CDR3 DNA sequence: TGTGCCAGCACTATGGGCCGTATTAACCAGCCCCAGCATTTT. Protein product: CASTMGRINQPQHF.

About this clonotype itself: The CDR3 does not close with the conserved phenylalanine or tryptophan, likely indicating a read error. The chain combines TRBV2 with TRBJ1-2, with 8 positions matching TRBD1. Germline V CDR1 and CDR2: SNHLY, FYNNEI. Unmatched junction bases numbered 13, after V lost 9 bases and J lost 7 bases. This CDR3 is 14 amino acids long. The CDR3 DNA reads TGTGCCAGTCAGGCAGGGGGCGGGCTAAGTGGCTACACCTAC. Protein: CASQAGGGLSGYTY.

This sequence joins TRBV20-1 and TRBJ2-7, with TRBD2 matching 7 bases. CDR3 length equals 15 residues. Germline V lookup: CDR1 DFQATT, CDR2 SNEGSKA (reference sequence). After removal of 0 bases from V and 7 bases from J, the junction contained 12 bases not matched to a gene. The CDR3 here is CSARDQIRGSYEQYF. CDR3 coding DNA: TGCAGTGCTAGAGATCAAATCCGCGGGAGTTATGAGCAGTACTTC.

This clonotype was picked up many times. The chain joins TRBV12-3 or TRBV12-4 to TRBJ2-2; D remains unclear. The CDR3 spans 15 residues. Trimming took 1 base from V and 1 from J, leaving 7 bases between them. CDR3 nucleotides: TGTGCCAGCAGTTTAGGTTGGCAGAACACCGGGGAGCTGTTTTTT. Translating gives CASSLGWQNTGELFF.

The V and J genes are TRBV7-2 and TRBJ2-2; either TRBD1 or TRBD2 may supply D (5 bases each). Per germline, CDR1 SGHTA and CDR2 FQGNSA. CDR3 length: 13 amino acids. Trimming left V 5 bases short and J 6 bases short, with 10 bases between. The CDR3 region is CASSPGTPGELFF. The CDR3 nucleotides read TGTGCCAGCAGCCCGGGGACCCCCGGGGAGCTGTTTTTT.

The chain employs TRBV28 and TRBJ1-2; D might be TRBD1 (5 bases). V shed 5 bases and J shed 0 bases, with 13 bases lying between them. This CDR3 has 15 residues. Germline lookup yields CDR1 MDHEN and CDR2 SYDVKM. For the CDR3, the DNA is TGTGCCAGCAGTGGACCGGGACGAACTAACTATGGCTACACCTTC. Translating it yields CASSGPGRTNYGYTF.

This clonotype was picked up many times. The chain recombines TRBV5-1 with TRBJ2-1, with D maybe TRBD2 (7 bases). Germline CDR1 and CDR2: SGHRS and YFSETQ. Trimming cost V 0 bases and J 0 bases, with 13 bases left between them. The CDR3 runs to 17 residues. CDR3 sequence (DNA): TGCGCCAGCAGCTTGGTTGGGGGGGCGGTCTCCTACAATGAGCAGTTCTTC. Amino acid sequence: CASSLVGGAVSYNEQFF.

This clonotype showed up just a few times. The chain employs TRBV4-3 and TRBJ2-1, with D possibly matching TRBD2 (5 bases). CDR1 LGHNA and CDR2 YSLEER come from the germline V gene. The CDR3 is made up of 13 amino acids. Between the trimmed V and J ends, which lost 6 bases and 10 bases, there was a span of 16 bases. The chain's CDR3 is CASRSSGDGEQFF. DNA of the CDR3: TGCGCCAGCAGGTCCTCCGGGGATGGCGAGCAGTTCTTC.

The chain combines TRBV10-2 with TRBJ2-5; 8 bases line up with TRBD2. This CDR3 region has 15 residues. Trimming cost V 6 bases and J 3 bases; bases outside gene matches: 9. Looked up from germline, CDR1 is WSHSY and CDR2 is SAAADI. In DNA, the CDR3 is TGCGCCAGCAGCCGACCGGCGGGAGGCGAAGAGACCCAGTACTTC. It encodes CASSRPAGGEETQYF.

This clonotype was seen many times. The chain carries TRBV7-6 and TRBJ2-1; no clear D. CDR1 and CDR2 from the germline V gene are SGHVS and FNYEAQ. Trimming pared 9 bases from V and 7 bases from J, leaving 4 bases between. This CDR3 comprises 9 residues. The CDR3 coding sequence is TGTGCCAGGGTAAATGAGCAGTTCTTC. Encoded protein: CARVNEQFF.

The chain links TRBV15 to TRBJ1-1, with D perhaps matching TRBD1 (5 bases). CDR1 is LNHNV, CDR2 YYDKDF, per germline (reference sequence). Trimming took off 0 bases at V and 2 bases at J, with 19 bases between the two ends. The CDR3 length is 18 residues. The CDR3: CATSRDMTGDLFNTEAFF. The CDR3 region has the DNA TGTGCCACCAGCAGAGATATGACGGGGGACCTCTTTAACACTGAAGCTTTCTTT.

This clonotype was counted ten times or more. This chain uses TRBV5-1 with TRBJ2-3; D remains unclear. Trimming took off 0 bases at V and 5 bases at J, with 7 bases between the two ends. The germline V gene has CDR1 SGHRS and CDR2 YFSETQ. The length of the CDR3 is 13 residues. CDR3 residues: CASSLGAGDTQYF. CDR3 coding DNA: TGCGCCAGCAGCTTGGGGGCCGGAGATACGCAGTATTTT.

This clonotype was picked up a small number of times. The CDR3 DNA is TGCGCCAGCAGCTTGGACGTTCCGGGACAGACTAAATACTCCTACAATGAGCAGTTCTTC. Translated: CASSLDVPGQTKYSYNEQFF. The chain has TRBV5-1 and TRBJ2-1; 7 positions agree with TRBD1. J was trimmed by 0 bases and V by 0 bases; bases with no gene match: 15. Per germline, CDR1 SGHRS and CDR2 YFSETQ. The CDR3 has 20 amino acids.

This clonotype was counted a few times. J is TRBJ2-7 and V is TRBV5-1; 13 nucleotides match TRBD2. Germline CDR1 is SGHRS and CDR2 is YFSETQ. The CDR3 covers 17 residues. Losses at the gene ends were 0 bases for V and 0 bases for J; bases not matched to a gene: 3. The chain's CDR3 is CASSLAGTSGASYEQYF. In nucleotides, the CDR3 is TGCGCCAGCAGCTTGGCTGGGACTAGCGGGGCCTCCTACGAGCAGTACTTC.

In this sample, this clonotype turned up many times. The chain couples TRBV15 to TRBJ2-7, with TRBD1 as a possible D gene (6 bases). Looked up from germline, CDR1 is LNHNV and CDR2 is YYDKDF (reference sequence). The CDR3 runs to 14 residues. V was cut by 1 base and J by 5 bases, with 12 bases left in between. CDR3 sequence: CATSRVKQGHEQYF. In DNA, the CDR3 is TGTGCCACCAGCAGAGTGAAACAGGGTCACGAGCAGTACTTC.

This clonotype was counted between two and nine times. The chain has TRBV7-2 and TRBJ2-7, with D perhaps TRBD1 (6 bases). Germline V gene lookup returns CDR1 SGHTA and CDR2 FQGNSA. The CDR3 extends over 15 amino acids. Trimming stripped 4 bases from V and 3 bases from J, with 16 bases between. CDR3 loop: CASSSSGHPYYEQYF. The CDR3, as DNA: TGTGCCAGCAGCTCCTCGGGACACCCCTACTACGAGCAGTACTTC.

This clonotype was seen at least ten times. V is TRBV4-2 and J is TRBJ2-7; no reliable D call. V lost 3 bases and J 3 bases, leaving 9 bases between the germline ends. The germline V gene has CDR1 LGHNA and CDR2 YNFKEQ. CDR3 length: 13 residues. The CDR3 DNA follows: TGTGCCAGCAGCCAGGTGACCGACTACGAGCAGTACTTC. Protein sequence: CASSQVTDYEQYF.